This T cell receptor (beta chain) stems from a study of blood T cell repertoires in COVID-19. For the study at large: Samples came from the United States, Italy and Spain, spanning acute and convalescent COVID-19. PBMCs, B-cell-depleted T cells, or T cells were the source of the cDNA or gDNA that made up the material.

Original handling: Reference gene primer amplification gave nucleated cell count estimates. Using immunoSEQ multiplex PCR, the repertoire was profiled, and TCRdb retains in-frame clones only, with some absent. The DNA gave D and trimming, while V, J and clone size come from that table. The table records roughly 100,000 clones, 60% to 85% of them present only once. Trimming stripped 0 bases from V and 6 bases from J, with 9 bases between. Germline V gene sequence: CDR1 SGHRS, CDR2 YFSETQ. The CDR3 loop spans 14 amino acids. The material sequenced was peripheral blood. The V call is TRBV5-1, the J call TRBJ2-2; the D is unclear. This TCR was recovered from a man in his 70s with acute or convalescent COVID-19. The CDR3: CASSLGVSAGELFF. DNA for the CDR3: TGCGCCAGCAGCTTGGGGGTAAGCGCCGGGGAGCTGTTTTTT.